This T cell receptor (beta chain) was recorded in a study of shared clonotypes between healthy human individuals (TCRdb year 2020). For context, the study as a whole: The cohort included three men and a couple of women between 18 and 49 years of age. For each donor, three plates each were used for CD4 naive and CD4 memory, two plates were used for CD8 naive, and one plate was used for CD8 memory. Blood TCR repertoires of several healthy adults were deeply sequenced to estimate repertoire size and the extent of clonotype sharing between individuals. To increase sequencing depth and limit assay-specific biases, different laboratories used diverse techniques to prepare libraries and sequence TCR repertoires. Between about 0.85 and 9.5 billion PBMCs per donor were obtained by leukapheresis. Results and caveats for the whole study, not just this receptor: Rarefaction of sorted-subset datasets indicated incomplete sequencing despite the large sequencing depth. Higher generation probabilities were observed for clonotypes shared by all four sorted-subset donors than for non-shared clonotypes. Based on pairwise subsampling, the degree of clonotype sharing among donors was expected to be affected by sequencing depth. Estimated clonotype richness was generally larger for naive than for memory subsets. The genetic and exposure-history diversity represented was limited by the small number of donors. Sharing across a few donors was observed for approximately 4.6% of naive CD4, under 4% of naive CD8, 2% to 2.5% of memory CD4, and over 0.3% of memory CD8 clonotypes. Only blood was sampled, and tissue TCR repertoires likely differ from those in blood.

Compared with germline, V lacks 2 bases and J lacks 0 bases; bases without a gene match: 6. CDR3 length: 16 amino acids, cysteine to phenylalanine. The DNA shown is the 48-base CDR3, in frame from base 1. CDR1 and CDR2, per the germline V gene (reference sequence), are PRHDT and FYEKMQ. TCR CDR3 regions were amplified from genomic DNA by multiplex PCR using the deep immunoSEQ assay. Extracted genomic DNA from each cell subset was distributed evenly across all wells of several immunoSEQ 96-well plates, and each plate was treated as a replicate. Each replicate PCR for sorted subsets received 200 ng genomic DNA, equal to roughly 30,000 T cell genomes. The purified libraries were quantified using a Qubit 3.0 fluorometer, sized with a Bioanalyzer 2100, and then quantified again using the KAPA Library Quantification kit. Each immunoSEQ 96-well plate was sequenced on its own single-read 150-cycle Illumina NextSeq 550 flow cell. Concerning the study's data processing: Because the immunoSEQ output included only junctional sequences and no quality scores, the filtering could not be the same as the filtering used for full-length reads. Sequences were annotated with PyIR, a Python wrapper for IgBLAST v1.9, and V/J genes and CDR3 were assigned using IMGT germline references. Reads were removed for weak V/J assignments (E-value above 1e-6), missing CDR3, stop codons, out-of-frame junctions, or ambiguous translated residues. A V3J clonotype was defined by an identical inferred V gene, J gene, and CDR3 amino acid sequence. The percentage overlap between two repertoires was calculated by dividing the number of shared unique clonotypes by the size of the smaller repertoire. Richness of each repertoire was evaluated using RTK rarefaction, the Chao1 estimator, and Recon v2.1 estimates of unobserved clonotypes. Generation probabilities for all TCRbeta clonotypes obtained by the gDNA method from four donors were computed using OLGA. TCRdb re-hosts the immuneACCESS table, in-frame sequences only. Its copies lack some clones; in the studies checked, an unresolved V gene accounts for under half of them, and the cause for the rest is not known. D and trimming were read from the DNA, whereas the V and J calls and clone size are those reported in that table. The table for this sample lists 2,500,000 or so clones; just over 90% of them were counted only once. The top ten clones comprise 0.13% to 0.15% of the sample.

This clone appeared a single time. The target of this receptor is not known. No quality values exist for individual bases; no much larger clone is one base distant. The donors were healthy, HIV-negative adults who had no recently reported acute infections or vaccinations. Every donor was a Caucasian adult living in Nashville, Tennessee, USA. CD4+ T cells were enriched through magnetic negative selection, after which naive cells were positively selected on CD45RA and the remaining negative fraction served as the memory subset. After blood collection by leukapheresis, PBMCs were isolated using Ficoll-Histopaque density gradient centrifugation and then cryopreserved in the vapor phase of liquid nitrogen. Analytical flow cytometry was used to check the purity and quantity of each magnetically sorted T cell population. Genomic DNA was isolated from every sorted fraction and measured by UV absorbance on a Nanodrop 2000c.

The sequence was collected from a young man in good health. Sequenced material: naive CD4+ T cells sorted from blood. The cell subset or site label on this specimen signifies: CD45RA+ positively selected. Recombination joined TRBV13 with TRBJ2-7, and 8 junction bases match TRBD2. The DNA sequence is TGTGCCAGCAGCTTACTGACTAGCGAGACCTCCTACGAGCAGTACTTC. It encodes CASSLLTSETSYEQYF.